This T cell receptor beta chain was identified during a study of response to subunit inactivated influenza vaccine. Study-level results: After each seasonal influenza vaccination, few new T cells are recruited, the authors suggested.

The CDR3 is 14 amino acids. Trimming shortened V by 5 bases and J by 3 bases, and 15 bases separated the two germline ends. The V gene's germline CDR1 is DFQATT and CDR2 SNEGSKA (reference sequence). There are a few counts of this clonotype. Its antigen is undetermined. TCRdb used MiXCR to reprocess the RT-PCR reads, holding one entry per CDR3 protein. The table has approximately 500,000 distinct CDR3 sequences, roughly 13% seen once; the top ten hold approximately 14%. The starting material was PBMCs from blood, obtained roughly 47 days after vaccination. This sequence originates from a man in his fifties who received an inactivated influenza vaccine. V and J are TRBV20-1 and TRBJ2-3; no definite D call. DNA for the CDR3: TGCAGTGCTTTTATCACGGACGGAACAGATACGCAGTATTTT. It translates to CSAFITDGTDTQYF.